This T cell receptor (beta chain) derives from a study of CD8 T cells in ankylosing spondylitis (dated by TCRdb to the late 2010s). For context, the study as a whole: The study profiled T cell receptor beta repertoires in healthy donors and ankylosing spondylitis patients to find disease-linked TCR variants. The whole study cohort included over a hundred healthy donors and 20 to 30 ankylosing spondylitis patients. Peripheral blood samples were taken, and synovial fluid was additionally collected from ankylosing spondylitis patients. On the study overall, not on this receptor specifically: Some motif variants were previously reported in synovial fluid and blood of reactive arthritis patients, suggesting common disease-initiation mechanisms. The disease-linked clones were reported to be significantly enriched in matched synovial fluid samples from ankylosing spondylitis patients. The disease-linked clones showed a CD8+ phenotype and occurred at relatively low frequencies in peripheral blood. Blood from ankylosing spondylitis patients appeared to be characterized by a TCR beta motif composed of about 8 highly homologous amino acid variants.

As regards this clonotype: Which antigen it targets is not known. A much larger clonotype is one base distant, so this may be a read error.

The germline V gene gives CDR1 as MNHNS and CDR2 as SASEGT. V loses 6 bases of germline sequence and J loses 6 bases, and the interval between the two ends is 18 bases. The CDR3, cysteine through phenylalanine, is 14 amino acids long. Of the read, only the CDR3 DNA is kept; its 42 bases are in frame from base 1. The sequencer listed for this sample is Illumina HiSeq 2500. Quantitative 5'-RACE with molecular barcodes was the method used to prepare the TCR beta libraries. The paper's data handling went like this. Disease-linked TCR variants were identified with a new computational method built on a probabilistic model of VDJ rearrangement. The public reads were reanalyzed by TCRdb: fastp trimming at Q25, MiXCR alignment, in-frame beta chains only. Entries are consolidated by CDR3 protein sequence, retaining the most common genes and DNA. TCRdb's processing, not the authors' own work, is the source of the V and J calls. This sample lists 200,000 to 300,000 distinct CDR3 sequences; less than 10% were detected once. Under 7.5% of the sample belongs to the ten largest clones.

The chain is assembled from TRBV6-1 and TRBJ2-7, with no D gene named confidently. This clonotype originated in a male donor with ankylosing spondylitis or in good health (not recorded which). The sequenced sample consisted of blood, either unsorted or a sorted T cell fraction (not recorded which). The DNA sequence reads TGTGCCAGCAGCCACCCTAGAAACCCCTCCGAGCAGTACTTC. Its translation reads: CASSHPRNPSEQYF.